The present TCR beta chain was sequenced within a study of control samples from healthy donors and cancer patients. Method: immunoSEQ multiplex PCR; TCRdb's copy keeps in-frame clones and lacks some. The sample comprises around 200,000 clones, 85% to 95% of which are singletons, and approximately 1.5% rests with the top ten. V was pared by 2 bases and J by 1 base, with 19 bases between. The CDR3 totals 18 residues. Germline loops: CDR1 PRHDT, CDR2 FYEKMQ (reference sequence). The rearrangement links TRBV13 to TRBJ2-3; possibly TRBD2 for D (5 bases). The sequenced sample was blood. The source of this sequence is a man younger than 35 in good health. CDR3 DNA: TGTGCCAGCAGCTTAAATTTTGCCGTAGGGCGGGGCACAGATACGCAGTATTTT. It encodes CASSLNFAVGRGTDTQYF.